The source of this T cell receptor beta chain is a study of T cells in Graves' hyperthyroidism and ophthalmopathy. Study-wide points: Most expanded thyroid clonotypes above 0.001 recurred in blood. In the analysis, a 13 V-J model separated ophthalmopathy from stable hyperthyroidism.

V lost 2 bases, J lost 6 bases, and 11 bases lay in between. CDR1 and CDR2 (germline): GTSNPN, SVGIG (reference sequence). The CDR3 has 12 amino acids. Using RNA transcripts as the source, TCR beta CDR3 regions were amplified. First-round RT-PCR of the TCR CDR3 relied on the HTBI primer set. Each CDR3 protein is one row after TCRdb ran MiXCR on the multiplex PCR reads. The data contain 610,000 or so distinct CDR3 sequences, approximately 44% of them seen just once; the ten biggest clones take up about 8.3%. Lactation, pregnancy, other autoimmune disease or uncontrolled infection excluded patients. Turning to this clonotype: Its cognate antigen is unknown.

The source is a young woman with Graves' hyperthyroidism. Sequencing was done on a sample of peripheral blood or thyroid tissue (not recorded which). The chain recombines TRBV30 with TRBJ2-7; no reliable D call. The CDR3 DNA is TGTGCCTGGAGTATTAGGGCTGTCGAGCAGTACTTC. Its translation: CAWSIRAVEQYF. The variable domain in full, completed from reference TRBV30 and TRBJ2-7, reads SQTIHQWPATLVQPVGSPLSLECTVEGTSNPNLYWYRQAAGRGLQLLFYSVGIGQISSEVPQNLSASRPQDRQFILSSKKLLLSDSGFYLCAWSIRAVEQYFGPGTRLTVT.